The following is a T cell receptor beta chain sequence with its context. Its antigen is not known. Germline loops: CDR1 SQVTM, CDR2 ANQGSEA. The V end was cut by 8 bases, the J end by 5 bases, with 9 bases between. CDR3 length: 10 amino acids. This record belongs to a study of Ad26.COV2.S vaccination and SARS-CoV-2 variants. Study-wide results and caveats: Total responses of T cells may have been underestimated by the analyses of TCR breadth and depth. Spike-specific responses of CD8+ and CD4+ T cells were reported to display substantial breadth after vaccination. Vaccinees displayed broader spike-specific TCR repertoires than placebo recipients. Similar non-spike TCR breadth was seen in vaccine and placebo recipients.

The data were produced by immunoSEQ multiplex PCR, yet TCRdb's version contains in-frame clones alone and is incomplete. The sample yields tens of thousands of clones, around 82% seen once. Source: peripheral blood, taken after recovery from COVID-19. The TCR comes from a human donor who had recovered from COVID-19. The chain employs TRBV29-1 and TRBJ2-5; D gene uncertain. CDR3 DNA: TGCAGCTATGAGGTGGAGACCCAGTACTTC. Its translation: CSYEVETQYF.